The clone carrying this TCR beta chain has only one observation. The sample carries other DNA sequences with the same CDR3. The sample is drawn from a study of blood T cell repertoires in COVID-19. Study-level background: Collection of acute and convalescent COVID-19 samples took place in the United States, Italy and Spain. The cDNA or gDNA used as material had been derived from T cells, B-cell-depleted T cells, or PBMCs.

The CDR3 is 14 residues long. Germline trimming cut 6 bases from V and 1 base from J; bases unmatched to any gene: 3. CDR1 is MNHEY, CDR2 SMNVEV, per germline (reference sequence). Under the authors' procedure: Amplification from reference gene primers served as the basis for estimated nucleated cell counts. The method was immunoSEQ multiplex PCR; TCRdb's version includes in-frame clones alone and lacks a portion of them. V, J and clone size were drawn from that table, and D and trimming were deduced from the DNA. The table includes 110,000 to 150,000 clones, 80% detected once. The receptor's source is a man in his 70s who had recovered from COVID-19. Specimen: peripheral blood. The chain links TRBV27 to TRBJ2-7, with 10 bases matching TRBD1. CDR3 in amino acids: CASSRTGGSYEQYF. As DNA, the CDR3 is TGTGCCAGCAGCAGGACAGGGGGTTCCTACGAGCAGTACTTC.